This T cell receptor (beta chain) was identified during a study of blood T cell repertoires in COVID-19. Study at large: The samples span acute and convalescent COVID-19 from the United States, Italy and Spain. Sources were T cells, B-cell-depleted T cells, or PBMCs; the material itself was cDNA or gDNA.

Assay used: immunoSEQ multiplex PCR; TCRdb lists only in-frame clones, some missing. In the table there are around 310,000 clones, about 88% of which are singletons. The receptor comes from a woman aged 60 to 75 with acute or convalescent COVID-19. The material sequenced was peripheral blood.

The CDR3 reads CASLIAGAPPDTQYF. CDR3 DNA sequence: TGTGCCAGCCTAATAGCGGGAGCCCCCCCAGATACGCAGTATTTT. The V and J genes are TRBV6-5 and TRBJ2-3; the match to TRBD2 covers 9 bases. Germline V CDR1 and CDR2: MNHEY, SVGAGI. The CDR3 has 15 amino acids. J was trimmed by 4 bases and V by 8 bases; bases with no gene match: 10.